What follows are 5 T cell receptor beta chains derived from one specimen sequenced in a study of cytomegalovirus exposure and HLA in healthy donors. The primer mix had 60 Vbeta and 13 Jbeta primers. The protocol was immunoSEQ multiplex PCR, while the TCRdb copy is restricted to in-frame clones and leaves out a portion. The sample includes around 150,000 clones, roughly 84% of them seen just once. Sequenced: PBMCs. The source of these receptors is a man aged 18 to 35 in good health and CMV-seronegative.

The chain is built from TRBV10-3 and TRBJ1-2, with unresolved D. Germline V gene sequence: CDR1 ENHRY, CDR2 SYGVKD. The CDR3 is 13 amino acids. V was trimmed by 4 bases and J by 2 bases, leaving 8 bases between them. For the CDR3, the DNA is TGTGCCATCAGTGCGACGGGGAACTATGGCTACACCTTC. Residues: CAISATGNYGYTF.

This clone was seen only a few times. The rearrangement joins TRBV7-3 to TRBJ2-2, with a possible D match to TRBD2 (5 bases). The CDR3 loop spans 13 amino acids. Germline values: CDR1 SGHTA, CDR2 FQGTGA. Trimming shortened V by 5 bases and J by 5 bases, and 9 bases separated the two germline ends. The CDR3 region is CASSNEGTGELFF. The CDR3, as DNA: TGTGCCAGCAGCAATGAGGGAACCGGGGAGCTGTTTTTT.

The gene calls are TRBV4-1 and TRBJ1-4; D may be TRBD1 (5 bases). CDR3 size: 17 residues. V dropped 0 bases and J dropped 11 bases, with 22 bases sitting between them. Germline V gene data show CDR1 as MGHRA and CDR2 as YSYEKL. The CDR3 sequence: CASSQDWSSGAGWKLFF. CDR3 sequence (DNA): TGCGCCAGCAGCCAAGATTGGAGCTCCGGAGCAGGGTGGAAACTGTTTTTT.

The CDR3 here is CASSFSGTDSPLHF. The CDR3 nucleotides are TGTGCCAGCAGTTTTTCCGGGACAGATTCACCCCTCCACTTT. The chain combines TRBV27 with TRBJ1-6; 7 bases line up with TRBD1. Looked up from germline, CDR1 is MNHEY and CDR2 is SMNVEV (reference sequence). The V and J ends lost 3 bases and 8 bases, in that order; junction bases with no gene match: 4. The CDR3 spans 14 residues.

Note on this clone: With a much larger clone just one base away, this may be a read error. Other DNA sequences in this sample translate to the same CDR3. The DNA of the CDR3 is TGTGCCAGCAGCTTATCGGCGGGCGGCTACACCTTC. Protein product: CASSLSAGGYTF. The gene calls are TRBV5-5 and TRBJ1-2; D is unresolved. This CDR3 comprises 12 residues. Trimming took 2 bases from V and 8 from J, leaving 10 bases between them. The germline V gene encodes CDR1 SGHKS and CDR2 YYEKEE (reference sequence).